Detailed here is one T cell receptor (beta chain). The record originates from a study of OX40 agonist ivuxolimab in advanced cancers. The repertoire was sequenced with immunoSEQ multiplex PCR; TCRdb's copy has only in-frame clones and lacks some. The table includes about 77,000 clones, more than 75% detected once. The CDR3 is 13 amino acids. The V gene's germline CDR1 is SGHRS and CDR2 YFSETQ. V lost 3 bases to trimming and J lost 3 bases, with 10 bases between them. The chain joins TRBV5-1 to TRBJ2-7; maybe TRBD1 (6 bases). The receptor's source is an adult with an advanced solid tumor such as melanoma, head and neck, liver or kidney cancer. The source was CD4+ or CD8+ T cells sorted from blood, collected in a trial of the OX40 agonist ivuxolimab. The CDR3 coding sequence is TGCGCCAGCAGCTATATACAGGGCTACGAGCAGTACTTC. Amino acids: CASSYIQGYEQYF. The whole variable domain, filled in from reference TRBV5-1 and TRBJ2-7, reads KAGVTQTPRYLIKTRGQQVTLSCSPISGHRSVSWYQQTPGQGLQFLFEYFSETQRNKGNFPGRFSGRQFSNSRSEMNVSTLELGDSALYLCASSYIQGYEQYFGPGTRLTVT.